The 27 T cell receptor beta chains below all came from one sample that was sequenced in a study of cytomegalovirus exposure and HLA in healthy donors. In the PCR, 60 Vbeta and 13 Jbeta primers were used. Clones were read by immunoSEQ multiplex PCR, and TCRdb kept only the in-frame ones, dropping some. The sample has about 180,000 clones, about four fifths seen once; the top ten hold 1.5% to 2%. Sequenced: PBMCs. These receptors were taken from a woman in her 30s in good health and CMV-seronegative.

This sequence joins TRBV11-2 and TRBJ1-4; maybe TRBD1 (5 bases). Trimming took 3 bases from V and 7 from J, leaving 15 bases between them. In germline, CDR1 is SGHAT, CDR2 FQNNGV. The CDR3 has 15 amino acids. CDR3 nucleotides: TGTGCCAGCAGCTTGGTTCAGGGTCATGCTGAAAAACTGTTTTTT. It encodes CASSLVQGHAEKLFF.

The chain employs TRBV14 and TRBJ1-2; maybe TRBD1 (6 bases). The CDR3 contains 16 residues. CDR1 is SGHDN and CDR2 is FVKESK in the germline V gene. The germline V and J ends were trimmed by 2 bases and 2 bases, with 15 bases remaining between them. The CDR3: CASSQSGHIRNYGYTF. CDR3 nucleotides: TGTGCCAGCAGCCAATCGGGACACATCCGGAACTATGGCTACACCTTC.

The J gene is TRBJ2-7, the V gene TRBV2; 10 bases align to TRBD1. Trimming removed 10 bases from V and 7 bases from J; junction bases left unmatched: 7. CDR3 length: 12 amino acids. CDR1 and CDR2 (germline): SNHLY, FYNNEI. The CDR3 loop reads CANRQGAGEQYF. The CDR3 DNA is TGTGCCAACCGACAGGGGGCGGGGGAGCAGTACTTC.

The chain couples TRBV7-9 to TRBJ1-4, with TRBD1 matching 7 bases. The CDR3 spans 18 residues. Germline CDR1 reads SEHNR; CDR2 reads FQNEAQ (reference sequence). V gave up 4 bases and J gave up 6 bases; unmatched junction bases: 17. The CDR3 region is CASSSPRQGVSLHEKLFF. CDR3 coding DNA: TGTGCCAGCAGCTCCCCTCGGCAGGGGGTTTCCTTACATGAAAAACTGTTTTTT.

The V gene is TRBV7-2, the J gene TRBJ2-5, with D possibly matching TRBD1 (6 bases). Per the germline V gene, CDR1 is SGHTA and CDR2 is FQGNSA. The CDR3 has 13 residues. Trimming stripped 5 bases from V and 4 bases from J, with 11 bases between. CDR3 bases: TGTGCCAGCAGCGCGACGACAGGAGAGACCCAGTACTTC. This codes for CASSATTGETQYF. Full variable domain (remainder filled in from reference TRBV7-2 and TRBJ2-5): GAGVSQSPSNKVTEKGKDVELRCDPISGHTALYWYRQSLGQGLEFLIYFQGNSAPDKSGLPSDRFSAERTGGSVSTLTIQRTQQEDSAVYLCASSATTGETQYFGPGTRLLVL.

V gene TRBV7-6 combines with J gene TRBJ2-7; D gene ambiguous. Germline lookup yields CDR1 SGHVS and CDR2 FNYEAQ. This CDR3 region has 13 residues. Trimming removed 1 base from V and 4 bases from J, with 8 bases in between. CDR3 sequence reads: CASSLGDHYEQYF. DNA of the CDR3: TGTGCCAGCAGCTTAGGCGATCATTACGAGCAGTACTTC.

The chain has TRBV5-4 and TRBJ2-1, with TRBD2 matching 12 bases. CDR1 and CDR2 (germline): SGHNT, YYREEE (reference sequence). This CDR3 has 15 amino acids. J gave up 7 bases and V 0 bases, and 2 bases lay outside the gene matches. CDR3 sequence: CASSLGLAGGNEQFF. Here the CDR3 DNA reads TGTGCCAGCAGCTTGGGGCTAGCGGGGGGGAATGAGCAGTTCTTC.

V gene TRBV5-1 combines with J gene TRBJ2-5; 11 bases align to TRBD2. V lost 3 bases to trimming and J lost 0 bases; unmatched junction nucleotides: 4. The CDR3 sequence is 16 residues long. Per the germline V gene, CDR1 is SGHRS and CDR2 is YFSETQ. CDR3 nucleotide sequence: TGCGCCAGCAGCTCCCGACTAGCGGGGAACCAAGAGACCCAGTACTTC. It specifies CASSSRLAGNQETQYF.

The rearrangement links TRBV6-1 to TRBJ1-4; 8 positions match TRBD1. Germline CDR1 is MNHNS and CDR2 is SASEGT. The trim removed 6 bases at V and 0 bases at J, leaving 3 bases unmatched. The CDR3 totals 15 residues. The CDR3 is CASRDRETTNEKLFF. CDR3 sequence (DNA): TGTGCCAGCAGGGACAGGGAAACAACTAATGAAAAACTGTTTTTT.

This chain connects TRBV7-3 to TRBJ2-3, with 16 bases fitting TRBD2. The CDR3 contains 20 residues. Germline CDR1 SGHTA, CDR2 FQGTGA. The V gene end was trimmed by 3 bases and the J gene end by 4 bases; junction bases not matched to a gene: 13. CDR3 coding DNA: TGTGCCAGCAGCTTCTTGGGACTAGCGGGGGGGCAATTAATATCAGATACGCAGTATTTT. Translation gives CASSFLGLAGGQLISDTQYF.

The chain recombines TRBV2 with TRBJ2-1; D unclear. Germline CDR1 SNHLY, CDR2 FYNNEI. The CDR3 extends over 11 amino acids. Trimming removed 8 bases at V and 6 bases at J, with 8 bases between. The CDR3 spells CASAAGNEQFF. CDR3 bases: TGTGCCAGCGCGGCTGGCAATGAGCAGTTCTTC.

This clone occurred a few times. CDR3 sequence: CASSSQEGSDTEAFF. The CDR3 DNA follows: TGTGCCAGCAGTTCCCAGGAGGGCTCGGACACTGAAGCTTTCTTT. J is TRBJ1-1 and V is TRBV6-5; D ambiguous. V was trimmed by 4 bases and J by 3 bases, leaving 15 bases between them. Germline loops: CDR1 MNHEY, CDR2 SVGAGI. This CDR3 has 15 residues.

The V and J genes are TRBV12-5 and TRBJ2-1; 8 bases agree with TRBD2. The ends lost 6 bases at V and 4 bases at J; junction bases unmatched: 11. The germline CDR1 and CDR2 sequences are LGHNT and FRNRAP. The CDR3 is made up of 16 amino acids. CDR3 sequence (DNA): TGTGCTAGTGGCCCCTCCGGGGGGGCGGGGTACAATGAGCAGTTCTTC. Amino acid sequence: CASGPSGGAGYNEQFF.

The V call is TRBV27, the J call TRBJ1-2, with TRBD1 matching 8 bases. In germline, CDR1 is MNHEY, CDR2 SMNVEV (reference sequence). V shed 0 bases and J 4 bases; nucleotides not matched to a gene: 7. The CDR3 runs to 16 residues. CDR3 residues: CASSLSQGAIVYGYTF. CDR3 DNA: TGTGCCAGCAGTTTATCCCAGGGGGCTATAGTCTATGGCTACACCTTC.

The V call is TRBV6-5, the J call TRBJ1-6, with 8 positions matching TRBD1. Germline V gives CDR1 MNHEY, CDR2 SVGAGI. The CDR3 loop spans 16 amino acids. The V segment lost 0 bases and the J segment 9 bases; nucleotides outside the gene matches: 7. CDR3: CASSYSPRGRSSPLHF. The CDR3 DNA follows: TGTGCCAGCAGTTACTCGCCCAGGGGGCGAAGTTCACCCCTCCACTTT.

This clone has just one count. The chain carries TRBV4-2 and TRBJ2-1, with 12 bases identical to TRBD2. V was pared by 1 base and J by 3 bases, with 4 bases of the junction left unmatched. Germline CDR1 reads LGHNA; CDR2 reads YNFKEQ. This CDR3 spans 17 amino acids. This CDR3 reads CASSQGLAGVLYNEQFF. The DNA for the CDR3 is TGTGCCAGCAGCCAAGGACTAGCGGGGGTACTCTACAATGAGCAGTTCTTC.

The sample holds a few counts of this clone. The chain uses TRBV5-1 and TRBJ2-3, with D hard to call. The CDR3 loop spans 12 amino acids. V lost 0 bases, J lost 5 bases, and 4 bases lay in between. CDR1 and CDR2 from the germline V gene are SGHRS and YFSETQ. CDR3 residues: CASSLGVDTQYF. The CDR3 nucleotides read TGCGCCAGCAGCTTGGGAGTAGATACGCAGTATTTT.

V and J are TRBV29-1 and TRBJ1-1, with D hard to call. This CDR3 region has 13 residues. The germline CDR1 and CDR2 sequences are SQVTM and ANQGSEA. CDR3 residues: CSFFRHMNTEAFF. In DNA, the CDR3 is TGCAGTTTCTTCCGACACATGAACACTGAAGCTTTCTTT.

The chain has TRBV5-1 and TRBJ2-1; 8 nucleotides match TRBD1. Trimming at V came to 2 bases and at J to 9 bases, leaving 4 bases not matched to a gene. The CDR3 totals 13 residues. CDR1 is SGHRS and CDR2 is YFSETQ in the germline V gene. CDR3 residues: CASSFQGAAEQFF. The CDR3 DNA reads as TGCGCCAGCAGCTTCCAGGGGGCCGCTGAGCAGTTCTTC.

The genes are TRBV29-1 and TRBJ2-7, with 8 bases that match TRBD1. Trimming at V came to 6 bases and at J to 5 bases, leaving 6 bases not matched to a gene. Looked up from germline, CDR1 is SQVTM and CDR2 is ANQGSEA. The CDR3 has 12 residues. CDR3 coding DNA: TGCAGCGTCCGATGGACAGGGAACGAGCAGTACTTC. Its protein product is CSVRWTGNEQYF.

The chain recombines TRBV29-1 with TRBJ2-2, with TRBD1 matching 7 bases. The CDR3 is made up of 12 amino acids. Trimming removed 7 bases from V and 7 bases from J; junction bases left unmatched: 6. Per the germline V gene, CDR1 is SQVTM and CDR2 is ANQGSEA. CDR3 protein: CSAHTGVGELFF. CDR3 DNA sequence: TGCAGCGCACATACAGGGGTCGGGGAGCTGTTTTTT.

The chain couples TRBV18 to TRBJ1-5, with D possibly TRBD1 on 6 matching bases. With 4 bases removed from V and 4 bases from J, the gap between germline ends came to 14 bases. The CDR3 extends over 15 amino acids. Germline V gives CDR1 KGHSH, CDR2 LQKENI. The CDR3 DNA follows: TGTGCCAGCTCACAGTCAGGGGCCATTAATCAGCCCCAGCATTTT. Translating gives CASSQSGAINQPQHF.

This clone showed up just a few times. J is TRBJ1-1 and V is TRBV11-2, with D perhaps matching TRBD1 (5 bases). This CDR3 contains 15 residues. With 5 bases removed from V and 10 bases from J, the gap between germline ends came to 23 bases. In germline, CDR1 is SGHAT, CDR2 FQNNGV. CDR3 residues: CASSEGPLVSQGAFF. CDR3 sequence (DNA): TGTGCCAGCAGCGAAGGACCTCTAGTATCCCAGGGAGCTTTCTTT.

The rearrangement joins TRBV5-1 to TRBJ2-7, with a possible D match to TRBD1 (5 bases). The CDR3 covers 15 residues. The germline V and J ends were trimmed by 4 bases and 2 bases, with 16 bases remaining between them. In germline, CDR1 is SGHRS, CDR2 YFSETQ. The CDR3 sequence is CASSALPGHTYEQYF. CDR3 nucleotides: TGCGCCAGCAGCGCCCTACCCGGACACACCTACGAGCAGTACTTC. Together with reference TRBV5-1 and TRBJ2-7, the CDR3 gives the full variable domain: KAGVTQTPRYLIKTRGQQVTLSCSPISGHRSVSWYQQTPGQGLQFLFEYFSETQRNKGNFPGRFSGRQFSNSRSEMNVSTLELGDSALYLCASSALPGHTYEQYFGPGTRLTVT.

The chain joins TRBV21-1 to TRBJ1-1; the table's D gene call, TRBD1, was not cross checked with the DNA. TRBV21-1 is deemed a pseudogene. CDR3 length: 17 amino acids. CDR3 nucleotide sequence: TGTGCCAGCAGCCCGATCGCTTGTCCGCTGGCGAACACTGAAGCTTTCTTT. Amino acid sequence: CASSPIACPLANTEAFF.

The chain has TRBV29-1 and TRBJ2-7, with 12 bases identical to TRBD1. Germline values: CDR1 SQVTM, CDR2 ANQGSEA. The CDR3 has 14 residues. Trimming removed 3 bases from V and 3 bases from J; junction bases left unmatched: 3. CDR3 DNA sequence: TGCAGCGTTGATGGGGACAGGGGGCACTACGAGCAGTACTTC. Encoded protein: CSVDGDRGHYEQYF.

The chain couples TRBV6-6 to TRBJ2-1; 8 bases align to TRBD2. Unmatched junction bases numbered 10, after V lost 6 bases and J lost 9 bases. This CDR3 comprises 14 residues. Per germline, CDR1 MNHNY and CDR2 SVGAGI (reference sequence). CDR3 in amino acids: CASSLAGKEAEQFF. CDR3 nucleotide sequence: TGTGCCAGCAGCCTAGCGGGTAAGGAGGCTGAGCAGTTCTTC.